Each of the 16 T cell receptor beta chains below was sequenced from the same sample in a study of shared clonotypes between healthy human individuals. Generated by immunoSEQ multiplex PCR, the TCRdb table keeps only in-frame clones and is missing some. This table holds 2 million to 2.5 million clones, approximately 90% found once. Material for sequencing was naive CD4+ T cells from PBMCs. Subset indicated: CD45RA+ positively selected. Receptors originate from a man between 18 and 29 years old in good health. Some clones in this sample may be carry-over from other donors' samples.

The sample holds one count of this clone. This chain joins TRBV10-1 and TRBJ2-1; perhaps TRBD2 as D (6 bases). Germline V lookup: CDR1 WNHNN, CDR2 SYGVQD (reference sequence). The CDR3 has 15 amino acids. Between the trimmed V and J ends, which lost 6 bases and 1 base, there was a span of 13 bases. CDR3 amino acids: CASSAGRNSYNEQFF. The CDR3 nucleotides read TGCGCCAGCAGCGCGGGAAGGAATTCCTACAATGAGCAGTTCTTC.

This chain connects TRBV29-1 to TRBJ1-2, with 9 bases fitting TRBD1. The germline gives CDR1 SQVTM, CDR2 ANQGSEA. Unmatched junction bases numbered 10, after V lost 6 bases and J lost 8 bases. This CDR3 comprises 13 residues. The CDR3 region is CSVRTGGGWGYTF. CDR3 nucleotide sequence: TGCAGCGTGAGAACAGGGGGCGGCTGGGGCTACACCTTC.

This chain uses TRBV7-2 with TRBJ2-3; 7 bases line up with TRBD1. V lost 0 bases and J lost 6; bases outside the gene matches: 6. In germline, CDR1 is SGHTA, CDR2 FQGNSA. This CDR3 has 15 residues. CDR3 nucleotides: TGTGCCAGCAGCTTAGCGCGACAGGGTGTGGATACGCAGTATTTT. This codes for CASSLARQGVDTQYF.

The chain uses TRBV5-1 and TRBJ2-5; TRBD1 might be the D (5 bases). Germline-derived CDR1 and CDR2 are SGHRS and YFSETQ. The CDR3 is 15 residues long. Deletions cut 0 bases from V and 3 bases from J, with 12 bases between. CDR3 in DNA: TGCGCCAGCAGCTTGGGGGGCAGTACGGAAGAGACCCAGTACTTC. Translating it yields CASSLGGSTEETQYF.

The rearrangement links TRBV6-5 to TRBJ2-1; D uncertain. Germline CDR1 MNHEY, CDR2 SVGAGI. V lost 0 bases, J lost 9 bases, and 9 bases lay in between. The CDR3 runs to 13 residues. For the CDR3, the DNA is TGTGCCAGCAGTTACTCTCCTGAGCGTGAGCAGTTCTTC. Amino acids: CASSYSPEREQFF.

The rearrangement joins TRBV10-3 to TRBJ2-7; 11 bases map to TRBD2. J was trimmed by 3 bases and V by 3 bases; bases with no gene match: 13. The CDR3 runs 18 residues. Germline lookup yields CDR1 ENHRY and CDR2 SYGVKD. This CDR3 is CAISESRLAGGPYYEQYF. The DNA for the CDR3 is TGTGCCATCAGTGAATCCCGTCTAGCGGGGGGACCTTACTACGAGCAGTACTTC.

The CDR3 spells CASTLTGAGNTEAFF. The DNA of the CDR3 is TGTGCCAGCACCCTGACAGGGGCGGGGAACACTGAAGCTTTCTTT. The chain combines TRBV7-9 with TRBJ1-1; 8 nucleotides agree with TRBD1. The CDR3 covers 15 residues. Looked up from germline, CDR1 is SEHNR and CDR2 is FQNEAQ (reference sequence). The V and J ends lost 7 bases and 1 base, in that order; junction bases with no gene match: 8.

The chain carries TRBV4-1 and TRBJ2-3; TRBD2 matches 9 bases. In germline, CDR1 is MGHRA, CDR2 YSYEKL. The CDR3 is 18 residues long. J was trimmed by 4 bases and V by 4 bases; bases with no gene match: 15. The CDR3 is CASSPGGGRAMGPDTQYF. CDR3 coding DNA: TGCGCCAGCAGCCCTGGGGGCGGGAGGGCCATGGGCCCAGATACGCAGTATTTT.

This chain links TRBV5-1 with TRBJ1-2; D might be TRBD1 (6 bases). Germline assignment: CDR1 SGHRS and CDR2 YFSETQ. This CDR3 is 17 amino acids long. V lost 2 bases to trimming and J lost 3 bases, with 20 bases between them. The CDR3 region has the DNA TGCGCCAGCAGCTTAGGGGGTATCGGTTCTTCGGACTATGGCTACACCTTC. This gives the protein CASSLGGIGSSDYGYTF.

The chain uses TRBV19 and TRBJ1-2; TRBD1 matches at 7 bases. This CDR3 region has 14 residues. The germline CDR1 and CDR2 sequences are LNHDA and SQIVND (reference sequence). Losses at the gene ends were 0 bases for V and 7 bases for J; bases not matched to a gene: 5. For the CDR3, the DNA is TGTGCCAGTAGTATAGATGGGACAGCAAGTGGCTACACCTTC. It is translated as CASSIDGTASGYTF.

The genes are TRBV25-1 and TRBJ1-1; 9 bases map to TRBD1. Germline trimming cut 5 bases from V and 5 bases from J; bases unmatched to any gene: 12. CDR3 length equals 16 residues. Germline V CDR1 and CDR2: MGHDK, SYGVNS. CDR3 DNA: TGTGCCAGCAGTCCACCGGGACAGGGAATGTGGACTGAAGCTTTCTTT. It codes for CASSPPGQGMWTEAFF.

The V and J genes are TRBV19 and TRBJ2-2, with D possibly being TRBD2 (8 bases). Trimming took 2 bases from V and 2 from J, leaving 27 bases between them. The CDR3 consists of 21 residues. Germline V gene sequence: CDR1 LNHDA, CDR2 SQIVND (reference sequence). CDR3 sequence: CASSIILGTALAGYNTGELFF. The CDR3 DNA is TGTGCCAGTAGTATAATCCTTGGGACAGCGCTAGCGGGCTATAACACCGGGGAGCTGTTTTTT.

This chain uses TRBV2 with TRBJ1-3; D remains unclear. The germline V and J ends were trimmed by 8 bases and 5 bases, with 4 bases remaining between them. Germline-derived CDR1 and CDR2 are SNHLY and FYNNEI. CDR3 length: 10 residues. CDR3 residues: CASFRNTIYF. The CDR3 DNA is TGTGCCAGCTTTCGAAACACCATATATTTT.

CDR3 sequence reads: CASSKVAGRYEQYF. For the CDR3, the DNA is TGTGCCAGCAGCAAAGTAGCGGGACGCTACGAGCAGTACTTC. The chain employs TRBV21-1 and TRBJ2-7; the listed D gene, TRBD2, was not tested against the DNA. TRBV21-1 is labeled a pseudogene. This CDR3 is built from 14 residues.

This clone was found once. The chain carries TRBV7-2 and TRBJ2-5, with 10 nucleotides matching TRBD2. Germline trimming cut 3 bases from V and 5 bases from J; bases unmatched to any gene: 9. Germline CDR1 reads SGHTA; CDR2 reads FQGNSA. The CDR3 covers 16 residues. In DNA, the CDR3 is TGTGCCAGCAGCTTCGTGGCTAGCGGGAGTCGGGAGACCCAGTACTTC. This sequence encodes CASSFVASGSRETQYF.

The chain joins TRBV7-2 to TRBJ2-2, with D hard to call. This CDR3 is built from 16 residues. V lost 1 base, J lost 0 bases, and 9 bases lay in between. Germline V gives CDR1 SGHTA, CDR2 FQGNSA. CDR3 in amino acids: CASSLVGPTNTGELFF. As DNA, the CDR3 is TGTGCCAGCAGCTTAGTCGGGCCCACGAACACCGGGGAGCTGTTTTTT. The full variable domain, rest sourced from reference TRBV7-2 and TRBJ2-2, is GAGVSQSPSNKVTEKGKDVELRCDPISGHTALYWYRQSLGQGLEFLIYFQGNSAPDKSGLPSDRFSAERTGGSVSTLTIQRTQQEDSAVYLCASSLVGPTNTGELFFGEGSRLTVL.